This entry lists 3 T cell receptor beta chains sequenced from one sample in a study of glioma-infiltrating T cells. TCR alpha and beta CDR3 regions were amplified from RNA using iRepertoire nested multiplex PCR. TCRdb fed the multiplex PCR reads into MiXCR, producing one record per CDR3 protein. The data contain more than 300,000 distinct CDR3 sequences, 41% of them seen just once; the ten biggest clones take up around 11%. Sequencing was performed on glioma tissue, nonneoplastic brain tissue, or PBMCs (not recorded which). These receptors came from a human donor with low-grade glioma or glioblastoma, undergoing nonglioma brain surgery, or in good health (not recorded which).

This clonotype was observed at least ten times. The chain couples TRBV25-1 to TRBJ1-2; no definite D call. The germline gives CDR1 MGHDK, CDR2 SYGVNS. Trimming took off 5 bases at V and 6 bases at J, with 13 bases between the two ends. This CDR3 is 13 amino acids long. CDR3 DNA: TGTGCCAGCAGTCCTCCGGGCAGCGATGGCTACACCTTC. It is translated as CASSPPGSDGYTF.

This clonotype has only a few counts. V and J are TRBV20-1 and TRBJ1-1; D not certain. Germline CDR1 reads DFQATT; CDR2 reads SNEGSKA (reference sequence). The CDR3 spans 11 residues. Trimming stripped 8 bases from V and 1 base from J, with 8 bases between. In DNA, the CDR3 is TGCAGTAGGACTGGGAACACTGAAGCTTTCTTT. It encodes CSRTGNTEAFF.

The chain has TRBV3-1 and TRBJ1-2, with D maybe TRBD1 (6 bases). V was pared by 8 bases and J by 4 bases, with 11 bases between. Germline CDR1 LGHDT, CDR2 YNNKEL (reference sequence). CDR3 length equals 12 residues. The CDR3 DNA sequence: TGTGCCAGCTACAGGGATACCTATGGCTACACCTTC. Amino acid sequence: CASYRDTYGYTF.